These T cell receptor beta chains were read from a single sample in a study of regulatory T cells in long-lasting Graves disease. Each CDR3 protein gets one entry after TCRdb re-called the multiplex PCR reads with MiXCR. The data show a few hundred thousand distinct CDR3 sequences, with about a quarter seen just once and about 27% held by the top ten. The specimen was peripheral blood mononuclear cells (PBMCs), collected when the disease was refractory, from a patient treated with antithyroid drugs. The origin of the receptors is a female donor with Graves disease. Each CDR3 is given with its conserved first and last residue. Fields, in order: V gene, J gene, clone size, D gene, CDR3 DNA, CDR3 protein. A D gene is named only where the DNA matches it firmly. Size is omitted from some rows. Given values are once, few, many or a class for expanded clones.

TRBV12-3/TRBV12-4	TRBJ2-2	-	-	TGTGCCAGCAAACCGATCGGAGGAGGTACCGGGGAGCTGTTTTTT	CASKPIGGGTGELFF
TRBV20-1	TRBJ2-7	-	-	TGCAGTGCTAGAAGGGGGGCCAAGTACGAGCAGTACTTC	CSARRGAKYEQYF
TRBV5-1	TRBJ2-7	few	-	TGCGCCAGCAGCCAAGGGACGACGAGCTCCTACGAGCAGTACTTC	CASSQGTTSSYEQYF
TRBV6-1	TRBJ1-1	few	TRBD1	TGTGCCAGCAGAAAGACAGGGTTGATCACTGAAGCTTTCTTT	CASRKTGLITEAFF
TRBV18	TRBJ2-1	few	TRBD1	TGTGCCAGCTCACCGGGGCGCCGGGACAGGGCCTACAATGAGCAGTTCTTC	CASSPGRRDRAYNEQFF
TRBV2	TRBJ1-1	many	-	TGTGCCAGCAGGAGACCGGGACAAATAAACACTGAAGCTTTCTTT	CASRRPGQINTEAFF
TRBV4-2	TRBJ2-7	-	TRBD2	TGTGCCAGCAGCCAAGAGTCTAGCGGGGTTTACGAGCAGTACTTC	CASSQESSGVYEQYF
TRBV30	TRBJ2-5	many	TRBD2	TGTGCCTGGAGTGTAGCTAGCGGGGCCCAAGAGACCCAGTACTTC	CAWSVASGAQETQYF
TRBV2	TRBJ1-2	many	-	TGTGCCAGCAGCATCGAGGAATTATCAGGGGACTATGGCTACACCTTC	CASSIEELSGDYGYTF
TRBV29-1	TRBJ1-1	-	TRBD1	TGCAGCGGGGAGACAGGGAGAGGAACTGAAGCTTTCTTT	CSGETGRGTEAFF
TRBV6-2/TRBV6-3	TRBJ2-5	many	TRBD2	TGTGCCAGCACGGTCGGCGGGAGGCCGGGGGAGACCCAGTACTTC	CASTVGGRPGETQYF
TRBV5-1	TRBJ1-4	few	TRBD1	TGCGCCAGCAGCGGCTCCGGGACAGCAAATGAAAAACTGCTTTTT	CASSGSGTANEKLLF
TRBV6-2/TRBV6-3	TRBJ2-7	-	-	TGTGCCAGCAGTTCAGGCGCCGGCGCTAGCTCGGCCCCGTCCACCTCCTACCACGAGCAGTACTTC	CASSSGAGASSAPSTSYHEQYF
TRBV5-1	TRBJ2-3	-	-	TGCGCCAGCAGCTGGGACATGAAGACTAGCACAGATACGCAGTATTTT	CASSWDMKTSTDTQYF
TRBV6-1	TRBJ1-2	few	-	TGTGCCAGCAGTGAAGCAGGGTACGGCTACACCTTC	CASSEAGYGYTF
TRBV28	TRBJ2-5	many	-	TGTGCCAGCAGTCCACACTTATTGGCGGGATCCCCTGGCGGAGAGACCCAGTACTTC	CASSPHLLAGSPGGETQYF
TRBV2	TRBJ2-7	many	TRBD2	TGTGCCAGCACTAGCCCAACTAGCGGGAGTTCCGAGCAGTACTTC	CASTSPTSGSSEQYF
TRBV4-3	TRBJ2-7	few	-	TGCGCCAGCAGCCAGGCCAGGGGCGGAGGGCAGTACTTC	CASSQARGGGQYF
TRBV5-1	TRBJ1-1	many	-	TGTGCCAGCAGCCTAGGGACGGCGAACACTGAAGCTTTCTTT	CASSLGTANTEAFF
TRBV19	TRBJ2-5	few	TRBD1	TGTGCCAGTAGTAGCCCGAGGGGGCGGGAGACCCAGTACTTC	CASSSPRGRETQYF
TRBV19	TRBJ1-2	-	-	TGTGCCAGTAGTATTGGAGTGGGATCCCATGGCTACACCTTC	CASSIGVGSHGYTF